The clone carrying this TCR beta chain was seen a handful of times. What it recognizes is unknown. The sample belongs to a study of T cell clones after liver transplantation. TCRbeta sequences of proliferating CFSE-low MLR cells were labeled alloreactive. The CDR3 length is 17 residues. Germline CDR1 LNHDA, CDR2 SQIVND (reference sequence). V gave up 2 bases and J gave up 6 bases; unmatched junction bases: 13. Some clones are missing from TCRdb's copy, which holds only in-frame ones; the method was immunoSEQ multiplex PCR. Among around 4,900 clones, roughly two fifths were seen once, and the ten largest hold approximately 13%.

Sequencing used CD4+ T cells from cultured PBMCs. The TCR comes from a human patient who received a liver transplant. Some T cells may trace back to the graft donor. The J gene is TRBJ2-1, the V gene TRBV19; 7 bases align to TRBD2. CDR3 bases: TGTGCCAGTAGTATAAAAGAAGGTCTAGCGGTTTCCAATGAGCAGTTCTTC. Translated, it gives CASSIKEGLAVSNEQFF.